This section outlines one T cell receptor (beta chain) sequence together with its context. This specimen comes from a study of blood T cell repertoires in COVID-19. Whole-study context: PBMCs, B-cell-depleted T cells, or T cells were the source of the cDNA or gDNA that made up the material.

TCRdb's table, derived via immunoSEQ multiplex PCR, lists solely in-frame clones and lacks some. Of tens of thousands of clones in the sample, about 88% were seen once. CDR1 and CDR2 (germline): MGHDK, SYGVNS. The CDR3 extends over 17 amino acids. Germline trimming cut 2 bases from V and 3 bases from J; bases unmatched to any gene: 6. The clonotype comes from a man aged 65 to 85 with acute or convalescent COVID-19. The material sequenced was peripheral blood. J is TRBJ2-3 and V is TRBV25-1; TRBD2 agrees at 12 bases. Written as DNA, the CDR3 is TGTGCCAGCAGTGAACTAGCGGGGGGGCCCCGGACAGATACGCAGTATTTT. This sequence encodes CASSELAGGPRTDTQYF.